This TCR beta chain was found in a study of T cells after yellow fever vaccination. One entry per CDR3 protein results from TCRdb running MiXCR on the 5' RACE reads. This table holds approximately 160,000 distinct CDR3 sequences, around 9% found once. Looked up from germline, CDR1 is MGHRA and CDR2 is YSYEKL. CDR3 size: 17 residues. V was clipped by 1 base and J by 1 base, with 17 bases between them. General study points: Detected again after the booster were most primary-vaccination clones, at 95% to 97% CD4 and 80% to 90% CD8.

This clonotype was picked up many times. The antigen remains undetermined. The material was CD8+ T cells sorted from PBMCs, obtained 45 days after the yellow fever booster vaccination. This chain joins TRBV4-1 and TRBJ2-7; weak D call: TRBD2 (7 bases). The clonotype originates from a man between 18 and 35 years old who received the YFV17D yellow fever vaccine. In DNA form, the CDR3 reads TGCGCCAGCAGCCAAGTTGCGGGGGCTAGAAGTTCCTACGAGCAGTACTTC. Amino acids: CASSQVAGARSSYEQYF.